Below, one T cell receptor beta chain is given with its context. This clone was observed a single time. The antigen this receptor binds is unknown. Per-nucleotide qualities are absent, and no much larger clonotype sits a single base away. The trial excluded patients who had a history of autoimmune disease or who were on systemic immunosuppression. Peripheral blood for TCR sequencing was drawn from every dose cohort at baseline, at cycle 4 day 1 and at cycle 7 day 1. The samples were drawn from a first-in-human, open-label, multicenter phase I dose-escalation trial of ivuxolimab. Adults with locally advanced or metastatic head and neck squamous cell, hepatocellular, melanoma or renal cell carcinoma were enrolled in the trial. Before TCR sequencing, CD4+ and CD8+ T cells were separately sorted from peripheral blood. Genomic DNA was isolated from the sorted cells so that the TCRbeta CDR3 region could be sequenced. The immunoSEQ Assay was used to sequence the TCRbeta CDR3 regions. TCRdb re-hosts the immuneACCESS table, in-frame sequences only. Its copies lack some clones; in the studies checked, an unresolved V gene accounts for under half of them, and the cause for the rest is not known. The table for this sample lists under 80,000 clones; 65% to 90% of them were counted only once. The top ten clones comprise less than 0.65% of the sample.

These data come from a study of OX40 agonist ivuxolimab in advanced cancers. The study in broad terms: Ivuxolimab, which targeted the costimulatory receptor OX40 (CD134), was an agonistic, fully human IgG2 monoclonal antibody. Intravenous ivuxolimab was administered to patients every 2 weeks at six dose levels: 0.01, 0.1, 0.3, 1.5, 3 and 10 mg/kg. Among the roughly 54 dose-escalation patients, around 19 had hepatocellular carcinoma, approximately 15 melanoma, 9 renal cell carcinoma and 9 head and neck cancer. The paper reports the monotherapy dose-escalation portion (N of about 50 patients) of the phase I ivuxolimab trial. The purpose of peripheral TCRbeta sequencing was to test whether ivuxolimab changed TCR sequence diversity and led to clonal T-cell expansion. Partial responses occurred in three dose-escalation patients, of whom one had hepatocellular carcinoma and two had cutaneous melanoma. Prior anti-PD-1, anti-PD-L1 or anti-CTLA-4 therapy was permitted, and 35% to 40% of dose-escalation patients had received checkpoint inhibitors. In the dose-escalation cohort, 65% to 90% of patients were male, and the mean age was approximately 64 years, with a range of about 20 to 90. What the work shows at the level of the full study, not this receptor alone: In the 0.1-3.0 mg/kg groups, partial responders had among the lowest normalized peripheral clonal expansion, particularly in CD8+ T cells. Low levels of normalized T-cell clonal expansion were also seen in some nonresponding patients. At doses of 0.1 to 3.0 mg/kg, clonal expansion of both CD4+ and CD8+ blood T cells was observed from baseline to week 6. After ivuxolimab, CD8+ T cells had more expanded clones than CD4+ T cells on average. Antigen specificity was not determined for the clonally expanded peripheral T cells.

Taken from the germline V gene (reference sequence), the CDR1 and CDR2 loops are SGHNT and YYREEE. Its CDR3 holds 14 amino acids, cysteine through phenylalanine. Kept here is only the CDR3 DNA, which spans 42 bases and is read in frame from base 1. The V end loses 4 bases and the J end loses 5 bases, and a stretch of 13 bases separates them. The rearranged chain carries TRBV5-4 and TRBJ2-1; the D segment could be TRBD1, given 5 matching bases. Sequencing was performed on CD4+ or CD8+ T cells sorted from blood, taken in a trial of the OX40 agonist ivuxolimab. This sequence originates from an adult with an advanced solid tumor such as melanoma, head and neck, liver or kidney cancer. DNA sequence: TGTGCCAGCAGCCAAGTAGGGGCTAACAATGAGCAGTTCTTC. Its translation is CASSQVGANNEQFF.